Included here is one T cell receptor (beta chain) sequence, with context. Its antigen is not identified. One end of the junction varies from germline; a read error may be responsible. The data derive from a study of blood T cells in healthy people across ages. Using a J-beta primer mix together with a sample-barcoded 5' primer, a second PCR was run for about 6 to 11 cycles. TCRdb redid the calling of the 5' RACE reads with MiXCR, one entry per CDR3 protein. The table lists some 1.5 million distinct CDR3 sequences, 28% of them singletons. Whole-study results and caveats: Per-million-T-cell TCR beta diversity fell roughly linearly with age.

The CDR3 covers 20 residues. Germline V lookup: CDR1 SGHVS, CDR2 FQNEAQ. This clonotype originated in a woman in her 30s in good health. This rearrangement joins TRBV7-8 to TRBJ2-1; 9 bases are a match to TRBD2. The sample taken for sequencing was blood. The CDR3 loop is CASSPVRAGGPEVPYNERFF. The CDR3 nucleotides are TGTGCCAGCAGCCCCGTTCGGGCGGGAGGGCCGGAAGTCCCCTACAATGAGCGGTTCTTC.